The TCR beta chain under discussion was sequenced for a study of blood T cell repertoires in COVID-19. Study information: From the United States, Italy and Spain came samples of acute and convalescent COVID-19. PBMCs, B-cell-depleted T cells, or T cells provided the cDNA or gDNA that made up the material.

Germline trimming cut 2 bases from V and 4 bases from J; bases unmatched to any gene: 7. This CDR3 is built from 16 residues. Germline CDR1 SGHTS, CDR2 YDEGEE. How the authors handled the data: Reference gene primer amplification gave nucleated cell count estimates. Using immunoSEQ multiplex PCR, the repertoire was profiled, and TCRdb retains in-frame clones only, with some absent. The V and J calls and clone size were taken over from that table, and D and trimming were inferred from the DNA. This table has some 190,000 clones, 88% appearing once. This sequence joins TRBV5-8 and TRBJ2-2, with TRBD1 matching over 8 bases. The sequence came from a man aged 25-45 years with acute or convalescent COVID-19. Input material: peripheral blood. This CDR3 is CASSFDRGLSTGELFF. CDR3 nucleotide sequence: TGTGCCAGCAGCTTCGACAGGGGTTTGAGCACCGGGGAGCTGTTTTTT.